This is a list of T cell receptor beta chains from one sample in a study of a mutant IDH1 vaccine in newly diagnosed glioma. Method: immunoSEQ multiplex PCR; TCRdb's copy keeps in-frame clones and lacks some. Of 70,000 or so clones in the sample, around four fifths are singletons; the top ten hold under 6%. The material sequenced was peripheral blood mononuclear cells (PBMCs), taken from a glioma patient treated with radiotherapy, temozolomide or both. These receptors were taken from a woman between 18 and 30 years old with glioma. Some clones in this sample may be carry-over from other donors' samples. Both conserved end residues are part of each CDR3. D genes are given only for firm matches. Not every row has a clone size; where given, it reads once, few, many or a size class.

>TRBJ1-5|TRBV5-1|-|-
TGCGCCAGCAGCCTTGGAGGGTCAGACAGTAGCAATCAGCCCCAGCATTTT
CASSLGGSDSSNQPQHF
>TRBJ2-7|TRBV5-1|-|TRBD1
TGCGCCAGCGGCCGGGACAGGGTAAACCTCGAGCAGTACTTC
CASGRDRVNLEQYF
>TRBJ2-3|TRBV30|-|TRBD2
TGTGCCTGGGAAGCGGGAAGCGAGGTGAAGTATTTT
CAWEAGSEVKYF
>TRBJ2-2|TRBV29-1|-|TRBD2
TGCAGCGGCATGACTAGCGGTAACACCGGGGAGCTGTTTTTT
CSGMTSGNTGELFF
>TRBJ2-1|TRBV6-5|-|-
TGTGCCAGCAGTTACGGTGGCCTCCCTTACAATGAGCAGTTCTTC
CASSYGGLPYNEQFF
>TRBJ2-5|TRBV5-1|-|TRBD2
TGCGCCAGCAGTCGGGGGGGGGAAAAAGAGACCCAGTACTTC
CASSRGGEKETQYF
>TRBJ1-2|TRBV5-5|-|-
TGTGCCAGCCTTGGGGCGGCGGGGGCGTTCGGCTACACCTTC
CASLGAAGAFGYTF
>TRBJ1-6|TRBV9|-|-
TGTGCCAGCCGGACGAATGAGCAGGGGCATTCACCCCTCCACTTT
CASRTNEQGHSPLHF
>TRBJ1-3|TRBV6-1|-|-
TGTGCCAGCAGTGAGCTCCAGGCGTACACCATATATTTT
CASSELQAYTIYF
>TRBJ2-2|TRBV9|-|-
TGTGCCAGCAGCGTTGGGCAGGGAAGAACCGGGGAGCTGTTTTTT
CASSVGQGRTGELFF
>TRBJ2-7|TRBV29-1|-|-
TGCAGCGTGGGGGCGGGGACAGAGGAAGGCGAGCAGTACTTC
CSVGAGTEEGEQYF
>TRBJ1-1|TRBV7-6|-|-
TGTGCCAGCAGCTTAGTTCCTTGGGACCAAAAGAACACTGAAGCTTTCTTT
CASSLVPWDQKNTEAFF
>TRBJ2-1|TRBV9|-|TRBD2
TGTGCCAGCAGCGTAGCGGGGGGGCTAGCGGCAGACAATGAGCAGTTCTTC
CASSVAGGLAADNEQFF
>TRBJ1-2|TRBV6-1|-|-
TGTGCCAGCATGGCCGGCCAGGGCTATGGCTACACCTTC
CASMAGQGYGYTF
>TRBJ2-3|TRBV27|-|TRBD2
TGTGCCAGCAGGTCTAGCGGGAGCACAGATACGCAGTATTTT
CASRSSGSTDTQYF
>TRBJ1-5|TRBV4-1|few|TRBD1
TGCGCCAGCAGCCTTGAGGGACAGGGAGCTTTTCAGCCCCAGCATTTT
CASSLEGQGAFQPQHF
>TRBJ1-4|TRBV6-5|once|-
TGTGCCAGCAGGGAGACAAATCTAATGAAAAAACTGTTTTTT
CASRETNLMKKLFF
>TRBJ1-1|TRBV6-6|-|-
TGTGCCAGCAGTGATAACCGGGGCCGGGACACTGAAGCTTTCTTT
CASSDNRGRDTEAFF
>TRBJ1-3|TRBV7-8|-|-
TGTGCCAGCAGCTTTGGAGTTGGGGACACCATATATTTT
CASSFGVGDTIYF
>TRBJ1-3|TRBV30|-|-
TGTGCCTGGAGCGGGGGGGAGAGCTCTGGAAACACCATATATTTT
CAWSGGESSGNTIYF
>TRBJ2-5|TRBV10-3|-|-
TGTGCCATCAGTGAGGAACAGGCTGAAGAGACCCAGTACTTC
CAISEEQAEETQYF
>TRBJ2-3|TRBV6-5|-|TRBD2
TGTGCCAGCAGTTTAACTAGCGGGAGGGCCCCAGATACGCAGTATTTT
CASSLTSGRAPDTQYF
>TRBJ2-1|TRBV9|-|TRBD2
TGTGCCAGCAGCCCCCGACTAGCGGGATACAATGAGCAGTTCTTC
CASSPRLAGYNEQFF
>TRBJ1-5|TRBV7-2|-|TRBD1
TGTGCCAGCAGCTTAAGACAGGGTAGCAATCAGCCCCAGCATTTT
CASSLRQGSNQPQHF
>TRBJ2-3|TRBV5-1|-|TRBD2
TGCGCCAGCAGCCCGGGGGGGCGGGAGGCCGCAGATACGCAGTATTTT
CASSPGGREAADTQYF
>TRBJ2-2|TRBV5-1|few|-
TGCGCCAGCAGCTTGGAAGGGTTCACCGGGGAGCTGTTTTTT
CASSLEGFTGELFF
>TRBJ1-1|TRBV13|few|-
TGTGCCAGCAGCCCCCTTTCTACTGAAGCTTTCTTT
CASSPLSTEAFF
>TRBJ1-1|TRBV5-1|-|-
TGCGCCAGCAGCTTGCCAGGGACTGAAGCTTTCTTT
CASSLPGTEAFF
>TRBJ1-2|TRBV5-1|-|-
TGCGCCAGCAGCTTGACAGGGTTATATGGCTACACCTTC
CASSLTGLYGYTF
>TRBJ1-1|TRBV30|few|-
TGTGCCTGGTATCACAGGGCTGGCACTGAAGCTTTCTTT
CAWYHRAGTEAFF
>TRBJ2-7|TRBV19|-|-
TGTGCCAGTAGCAAGGGTTTATACGAGCAGTACTTC
CASSKGLYEQYF
>TRBJ1-4|TRBV19|few|-
TGTGCCAGTAGTTCCTTCCGCGCAACTAATGAAAAACTGTTTTTT
CASSSFRATNEKLFF
>TRBJ2-1|TRBV9|-|TRBD2
TGTGCCAGCAGCGTCATCGGGACTACCTACAATGAGCAGTTCTTC
CASSVIGTTYNEQFF
>TRBJ2-5|TRBV5-6|-|-
TGTGCCAGCAGCTTGGGGCGGGGCGTGTGGGTGGACCAAGAGACCCAGTACTTC
CASSLGRGVWVDQETQYF
>TRBJ1-1|TRBV4-2|-|-
TGTGCCAGCGGCCAGGTACCCGACACTGAAGCTTTCTTT
CASGQVPDTEAFF
>TRBJ1-1|TRBV4-1|-|TRBD1
TGCGCCAGCAGCCACAAGAGACAGGGGAACACTGAAGCTTTCTTT
CASSHKRQGNTEAFF